These T cell receptor beta chains were read from a single sample in a study of T-cell reconstitution after alpha-beta-depleted transplantation in children. TCRdb processed the PCR reads anew with MiXCR; each CDR3 protein has one entry. Of approximately 240,000 distinct CDR3 sequences listed, 9.7% are singletons. Specimen: PBMCs from the stem cell graft donor, collected from the stem cell graft. The receptor set was obtained from a human donor who donated a stem cell graft to a child with SCID. Each CDR3 is given with its conserved first and last residue. A D gene is named only where the DNA matches it firmly. Where a row states a size, it is once, few, many or the class of an expanded clone; other rows omit it.

CDR3nt: TGTGCCAGCAGTTACGGGGCAGAATATGGCTACACCTTC; CDR3aa: CASSYGAEYGYTF; j_gene: TRBJ1-2; v_gene: TRBV6-6; d_gene: -; abundance: -
CDR3nt: TGTGCCAGCAGTTTCCACGAAGGGACAGGGTACGGGCCCCTCCACTTT; CDR3aa: CASSFHEGTGYGPLHF; j_gene: TRBJ1-6; v_gene: TRBV27; d_gene: TRBD1; abundance: many
CDR3nt: TGTGCCATCAGTGACCCGGGGGGGAGGGTCAATGAGCAGTTCTTC; CDR3aa: CAISDPGGRVNEQFF; j_gene: TRBJ2-1; v_gene: TRBV10-3; d_gene: TRBD2; abundance: many
CDR3nt: TGTGCCAGCAGTCCGGGACTAGCGGGGATCGCTCAAGAGACCCAGTACTTC; CDR3aa: CASSPGLAGIAQETQYF; j_gene: TRBJ2-5; v_gene: TRBV7-2; d_gene: TRBD2; abundance: many
CDR3nt: TGCGCCAGCAGCTCTGAGGGGGAGAACACTGAAGCTTTCTTT; CDR3aa: CASSSEGENTEAFF; j_gene: TRBJ1-1; v_gene: TRBV5-1; d_gene: -; abundance: many
CDR3nt: TGTGCCAGCAGTAGGACTAGCGGGGGGATCCAAGAGACCCAGTACTTC; CDR3aa: CASSRTSGGIQETQYF; j_gene: TRBJ2-5; v_gene: TRBV12-3/TRBV12-4; d_gene: TRBD2; abundance: many
CDR3nt: TGTGCCAGTAGTCGGGACAGGGGGCGCTCGGCTAATGAAAAACTGTTTTTT; CDR3aa: CASSRDRGRSANEKLFF; j_gene: TRBJ1-4; v_gene: TRBV19; d_gene: TRBD1; abundance: once
CDR3nt: TGTGCTAGTGGTTTGGTACACCGGGCCCGCAACAGGGGGTACAACAATCAGCCCCAGCATTTT; CDR3aa: CASGLVHRARNRGYNNQPQHF; j_gene: TRBJ1-5; v_gene: TRBV12-5; d_gene: TRBD1; abundance: many
CDR3nt: TGTGCCAGCAGCGTGGGCACCGGGGAGCTGTTTTTT; CDR3aa: CASSVGTGELFF; j_gene: TRBJ2-2; v_gene: TRBV5-6; d_gene: -; abundance: many
CDR3nt: TGCGCCAGCAGCTCGGGACTAGCGGGCGCGAACACCGGGGAGCTGTTTTTT; CDR3aa: CASSSGLAGANTGELFF; j_gene: TRBJ2-2; v_gene: TRBV5-1; d_gene: TRBD2; abundance: many
CDR3nt: TGTGCCAGCACCTACCGCCCAACCGGGGGGTCAGATACGCAGTATTTT; CDR3aa: CASTYRPTGGSDTQYF; j_gene: TRBJ2-3; v_gene: TRBV5-6; d_gene: TRBD2; abundance: many
CDR3nt: TGTGCCAGCTCACCGATGACAGGGGGCCACTCTGGGGCCAACGTCCTGACTTTC; CDR3aa: CASSPMTGGHSGANVLTF; j_gene: TRBJ2-6; v_gene: TRBV18; d_gene: TRBD1; abundance: many
CDR3nt: TGTGCCCGTACAGGGTCCCCCTACGAGCAGTACTTC; CDR3aa: CARTGSPYEQYF; j_gene: TRBJ2-7; v_gene: TRBV9; d_gene: -; abundance: many
CDR3nt: TGTGCCACTGCGGCAGACAGCTCCTACGAGCAGTACTTC; CDR3aa: CATAADSSYEQYF; j_gene: TRBJ2-7; v_gene: TRBV15; d_gene: -; abundance: few
CDR3nt: TGCGCCAGCAGCTGGGGGACGGAACCTAACTATGGCTACACCTTC; CDR3aa: CASSWGTEPNYGYTF; j_gene: TRBJ1-2; v_gene: TRBV5-1; d_gene: -; abundance: many
CDR3nt: TGCGCCAGCAGATTCCTAGCGGGCACAGACAATGAGCAGTTCTTC; CDR3aa: CASRFLAGTDNEQFF; j_gene: TRBJ2-1; v_gene: TRBV5-1; d_gene: TRBD2; abundance: many
CDR3nt: TGTGCCAGCAGTTTTGCCCACAGCACTGAAGCTTTCTTT; CDR3aa: CASSFAHSTEAFF; j_gene: TRBJ1-1; v_gene: TRBV12-3/TRBV12-4; d_gene: -; abundance: many
CDR3nt: TGCGCCAGCTTGGGGGGGGGCGGAACTGAAGCTTTCTTT; CDR3aa: CASLGGGGTEAFF; j_gene: TRBJ1-1; v_gene: TRBV5-1; d_gene: -; abundance: many
CDR3nt: TGCAGTGCTAGAGATCAGGAGGGGGGAAGTACGCAGTATTTT; CDR3aa: CSARDQEGGSTQYF; j_gene: TRBJ2-3; v_gene: TRBV20-1; d_gene: -; abundance: many
CDR3nt: TGTGCCAGCAGTGAGGGCAGGGGGCCCATCTACGAGCAGTACTTC; CDR3aa: CASSEGRGPIYEQYF; j_gene: TRBJ2-7; v_gene: TRBV2; d_gene: TRBD1; abundance: many
CDR3nt: TGCGCCAGCAGGTTGAGGACTAGCGGGGCTACAGATACGCAGTATTTT; CDR3aa: CASRLRTSGATDTQYF; j_gene: TRBJ2-3; v_gene: TRBV5-1; d_gene: TRBD2; abundance: few
CDR3nt: TGCAGTGCCGCAAAGAGACAGGCTCTGTATGGCTACACCTTC; CDR3aa: CSAAKRQALYGYTF; j_gene: TRBJ1-2; v_gene: TRBV20-1; d_gene: -; abundance: many
CDR3nt: TGTGCCAGCAGCTTACTTCGGGACACTGAAGCTTTCTTT; CDR3aa: CASSLLRDTEAFF; j_gene: TRBJ1-1; v_gene: TRBV7-9; d_gene: -; abundance: many
CDR3nt: TGTGCCAGCAGTTTTAAACTGGAGGGGACAGAAGTTTACTTCTCCTACGAGCAGTACTTC; CDR3aa: CASSFKLEGTEVYFSYEQYF; j_gene: TRBJ2-7; v_gene: TRBV6-2/TRBV6-3; d_gene: -; abundance: few
CDR3nt: TGTGCCAGCAGTTTATTTGGGAGACAAACACAGTACTTC; CDR3aa: CASSLFGRQTQYF; j_gene: TRBJ2-7; v_gene: TRBV28; d_gene: -; abundance: many
CDR3nt: TGTGCCAGCAGACAAACTCCCTACAGGGACGAGCAGTACTTC; CDR3aa: CASRQTPYRDEQYF; j_gene: TRBJ2-7; v_gene: TRBV27; d_gene: -; abundance: many
CDR3nt: TGCGCCAGCAGCTTTGGCCCCTGGGACAGGGGCCGCGAGCAGTTCTTC; CDR3aa: CASSFGPWDRGREQFF; j_gene: TRBJ2-1; v_gene: TRBV5-1; d_gene: TRBD1; abundance: few
CDR3nt: TGCGCCAGCGCCTGGGGGGCGGGGGGCACTGAAGCTTTCTTT; CDR3aa: CASAWGAGGTEAFF; j_gene: TRBJ1-1; v_gene: TRBV5-1; d_gene: -; abundance: many
CDR3nt: TGTGCCAGCAGTTGGGGAGGGGTCGGAGATACGCAGTATTTT; CDR3aa: CASSWGGVGDTQYF; j_gene: TRBJ2-3; v_gene: TRBV12-3/TRBV12-4; d_gene: TRBD2; abundance: many
CDR3nt: TGTGCCAGCAGCTTAGCGGGGGCCTACTCTGGAAACACCATATATTTT; CDR3aa: CASSLAGAYSGNTIYF; j_gene: TRBJ1-3; v_gene: TRBV7-2; d_gene: -; abundance: -
CDR3nt: TGTGCCAGCAGCGCGGGACAGCCAAATCAGCCCCAGCATTTT; CDR3aa: CASSAGQPNQPQHF; j_gene: TRBJ1-5; v_gene: TRBV9; d_gene: TRBD1; abundance: many
CDR3nt: TGCAGCGTTCTCCCTAGCGGTGCCCACCTCCCATACAATGAGCAGTTCTTC; CDR3aa: CSVLPSGAHLPYNEQFF; j_gene: TRBJ2-1; v_gene: TRBV29-1; d_gene: TRBD2; abundance: many